What follows is one T cell receptor beta chain and its context. Germline V gene data show CDR1 as SGHRS and CDR2 as YFSETQ. There are 14 residues in the CDR3. The germline V and J ends were trimmed by 4 bases and 0 bases, with 10 bases remaining between them. The data were obtained in a study of blood T cell repertoires in COVID-19. Background on the study: From the United States, Italy and Spain came samples of acute and convalescent COVID-19. The cDNA or gDNA used as material had been derived from T cells, B-cell-depleted T cells, or PBMCs.

In the original analysis: Quantification of nucleated cells was approximated via reference gene primer amplification. The protocol was immunoSEQ multiplex PCR, while the TCRdb copy is restricted to in-frame clones and leaves out a portion. The V and J calls and clone size were taken over from that table, and D and trimming were inferred from the DNA. The table has 65,000 to 85,000 clones, 65% to 85% seen once. This chain uses TRBV5-1 with TRBJ1-1; unclear D gene. The sample was peripheral blood. The source is a woman aged 60-75 years with acute or convalescent COVID-19. CDR3 region: CASSPERLNTEAFF. The CDR3 DNA follows: TGCGCCAGCAGCCCCGAGAGGCTGAACACTGAAGCTTTCTTT.